This is a list of T cell receptor beta chains from one sample in a study of cytomegalovirus exposure and HLA in healthy donors. Libraries were prepared by immunoSEQ multiplex PCR; TCRdb keeps only in-frame clonotypes and omits some of them. The sample has about 70,000 clones; roughly 80% are singletons. Sequencing was performed on PBMCs. These receptors were taken from a girl between 5 and 17 years old in good health and CMV-seropositive. The CDR3 runs from the conserved cysteine through the conserved F or W. The D gene is left open where the match is weak. Not all rows give a size; the values are once, few, many and, for expanded clones, a class.

j_call,clone_size,v_call,d_call,cdr3_aa,cdr3_nt
TRBJ1-2,few,TRBV19,TRBD1,CASSPTGQLYGYTF,TGTGCCAGTAGCCCCACGGGACAGCTTTATGGCTACACCTTC
TRBJ1-1,NA,TRBV6-6,NA,CASSFSRENTEAFF,TGTGCCAGCAGTTTCTCGCGGGAGAACACTGAAGCTTTCTTT
TRBJ2-7,NA,TRBV6-1,TRBD2,CASSKTSGGDYEQYF,TGTGCCAGCAGTAAGACTAGCGGGGGGGACTACGAGCAGTACTTC
TRBJ2-7,few,TRBV13,TRBD1,CASSLGGQGLYEQYF,TGTGCCAGCAGCTTAGGGGGACAGGGACTCTACGAGCAGTACTTC
TRBJ2-1,NA,TRBV4-3,TRBD2,CASSPSREGSNVEQFF,TGCGCCAGCAGCCCCTCCCGGGAGGGATCCAATGTTGAGCAGTTCTTC
TRBJ2-5,NA,TRBV7-9,NA,CASSGLPTQETQYF,TGTGCCAGCTCGGGACTCCCGACCCAAGAGACCCAGTACTTC
TRBJ2-6,few,TRBV7-9,TRBD1,CASSFFGTESVLTF,TGTGCCAGCAGCTTTTTTGGGACAGAAAGTGTCCTGACTTTC
TRBJ2-1,few,TRBV6-5,TRBD2,CASSYMAGGYNEQFF,TGTGCCAGCAGTTACATGGCGGGAGGGTACAATGAGCAGTTCTTC
TRBJ1-4,NA,TRBV4-3,NA,CASSQVAGPTEEGKLFF,TGCGCCAGCAGCCAAGTGGCAGGCCCTACCGAAGAGGGAAAACTGTTTTTT
TRBJ2-2,NA,TRBV6-1,TRBD2,CASSERVLAATGELFF,TGTGCCAGCAGTGAAAGGGTACTAGCGGCGACCGGGGAGCTGTTTTTT
TRBJ2-7,NA,TRBV28,TRBD2,CASSLRSLAVQYEQYF,TGTGCCAGCAGCCTAAGGAGTCTAGCGGTGCAGTACGAGCAGTACTTC
TRBJ2-7,NA,TRBV28,NA,CASSLVRDFAYEQYF,TGTGCCAGCAGTTTAGTAAGGGACTTCGCCTACGAGCAGTACTTC
TRBJ1-1,NA,TRBV12-5,NA,CASGPGTEAFF,TGTGCTAGTGGTCCGGGGACTGAAGCTTTCTTT
TRBJ1-5,NA,TRBV29-1,NA,CSVRDGGNNQPQHF,TGCAGCGTCCGGGACGGCGGGAACAATCAGCCCCAGCATTTT
TRBJ2-2,NA,TRBV6-1,NA,CASSDGVEGGELFF,TGTGCCAGCAGTGACGGGGTGGAAGGCGGGGAGCTGTTTTTT
TRBJ2-7,NA,TRBV4-1,TRBD1,CASSSTPGQGVSEQYF,TGCGCCAGCAGCTCTACACCGGGACAGGGAGTTTCCGAGCAGTACTTC